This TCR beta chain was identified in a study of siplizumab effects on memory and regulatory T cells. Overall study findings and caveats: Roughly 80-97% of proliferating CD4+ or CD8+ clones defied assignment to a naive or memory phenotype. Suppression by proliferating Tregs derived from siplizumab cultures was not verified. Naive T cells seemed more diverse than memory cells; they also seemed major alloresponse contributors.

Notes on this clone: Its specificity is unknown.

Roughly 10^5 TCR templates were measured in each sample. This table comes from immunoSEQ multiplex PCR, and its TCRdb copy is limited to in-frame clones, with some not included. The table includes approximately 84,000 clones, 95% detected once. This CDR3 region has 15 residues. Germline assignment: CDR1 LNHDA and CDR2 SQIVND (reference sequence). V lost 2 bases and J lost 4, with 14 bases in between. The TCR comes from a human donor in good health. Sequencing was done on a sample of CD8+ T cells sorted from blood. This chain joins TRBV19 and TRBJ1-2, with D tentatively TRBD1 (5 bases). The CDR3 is CASSILQGSGYGYTF. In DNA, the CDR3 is TGTGCCAGTAGTATACTTCAGGGTAGTGGCTATGGCTACACCTTC.